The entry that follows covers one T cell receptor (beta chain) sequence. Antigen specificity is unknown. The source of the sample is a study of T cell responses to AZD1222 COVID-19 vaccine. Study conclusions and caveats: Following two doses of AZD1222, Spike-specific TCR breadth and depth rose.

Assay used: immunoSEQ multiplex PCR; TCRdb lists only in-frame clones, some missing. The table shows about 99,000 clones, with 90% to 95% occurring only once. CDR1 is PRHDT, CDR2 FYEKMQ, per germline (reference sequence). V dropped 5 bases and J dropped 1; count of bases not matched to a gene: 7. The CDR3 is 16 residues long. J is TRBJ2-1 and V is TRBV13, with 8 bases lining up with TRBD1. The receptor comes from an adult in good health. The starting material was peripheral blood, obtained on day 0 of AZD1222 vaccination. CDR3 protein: CASSGQDRESYNEQFF. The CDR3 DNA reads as TGTGCCAGCAGCGGCCAGGACAGGGAGTCCTACAATGAGCAGTTCTTC.